The clone carrying this TCR beta chain was recorded at least ten times. Produced via immunoSEQ multiplex PCR; TCRdb's table is partial and in-frame only. The repertoire includes tens of thousands of clones, less than 95% of them detected once, and 1.5% to 2% sits in the top ten. The data belong to a study of T cell changes during pregnancy in multiple sclerosis. The V and J ends lost 3 bases and 5 bases, in that order; junction bases with no gene match: 7. The germline CDR1 and CDR2 sequences are LGHNA and YNFKEQ. The length of the CDR3 is 15 residues. The input for sequencing was peripheral blood, taken in the first trimester of pregnancy. J is TRBJ1-5 and V is TRBV4-2; TRBD1 matches 7 bases. The clonotype originates from a female donor in good health, enrolled as a control in a pregnancy study. CDR3 loop: CASSHGDRADQPQHF. CDR3 coding DNA: TGTGCCAGCAGCCATGGCGACAGGGCGGATCAGCCCCAGCATTTT.